This TCR beta chain emerged from a study of tumor-infiltrating lymphocytes in primary liver carcinoma. TCR beta cDNA was prepared out of roughly 450 ng total RNA by means of a constant-region primer. Three nested multiplex PCR rounds, a slightly modified ARM-PCR, produced the libraries for TCR beta. Each of the first two PCR rounds ran around 10 cycles with TRBV1-TRBV30 forward and C-beta reverse primers. TCRdb passed the multiplex PCR reads through MiXCR, listing each CDR3 protein once. The sample consists of 180,000 or so distinct CDR3 sequences, 60% of them appearing once. The researchers obtained blood RNA from unsorted whole blood and also extracted germline DNA. Trimming removed 4 bases at V and 2 bases at J, with 9 bases between. The length of the CDR3 is 13 residues. CDR1 is MNHEY, CDR2 SVGAGI, per germline.

Sequencing was carried out using peripheral blood. The receptor was isolated from a man aged 40-55 years with primary liver carcinoma and hepatitis B virus infection. This sequence joins TRBV6-5 and TRBJ2-7; weak D call: TRBD1 (6 bases). The CDR3 region is CASSSTGTYEQYF. The CDR3 DNA sequence: TGTGCCAGCAGTTCTACAGGGACCTACGAGCAGTACTTC.